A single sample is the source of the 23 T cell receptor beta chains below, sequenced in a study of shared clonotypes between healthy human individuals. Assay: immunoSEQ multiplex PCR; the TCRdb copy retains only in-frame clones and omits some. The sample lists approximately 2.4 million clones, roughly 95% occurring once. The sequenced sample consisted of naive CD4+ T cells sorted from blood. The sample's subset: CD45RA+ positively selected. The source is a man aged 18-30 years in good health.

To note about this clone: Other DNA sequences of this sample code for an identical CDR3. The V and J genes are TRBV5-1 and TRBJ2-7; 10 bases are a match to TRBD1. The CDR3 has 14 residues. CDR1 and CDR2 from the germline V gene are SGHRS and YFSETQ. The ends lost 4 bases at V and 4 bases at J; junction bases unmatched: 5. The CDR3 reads CASSLGQGSYEQYF. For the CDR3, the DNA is TGCGCCAGCAGCCTGGGACAGGGGTCATACGAGCAGTACTTC.

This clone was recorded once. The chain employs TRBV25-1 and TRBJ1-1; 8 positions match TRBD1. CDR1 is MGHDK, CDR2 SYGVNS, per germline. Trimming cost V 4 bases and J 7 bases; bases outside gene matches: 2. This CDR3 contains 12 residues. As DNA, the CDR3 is TGTGCCAGCAGTGGACAGGGGCGTGAAGCTTTCTTT. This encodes CASSGQGREAFF.

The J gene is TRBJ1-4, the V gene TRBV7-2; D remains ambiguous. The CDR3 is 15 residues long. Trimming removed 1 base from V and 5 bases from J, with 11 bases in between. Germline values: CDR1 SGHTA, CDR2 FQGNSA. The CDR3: CASSLVGVGNEKLFF. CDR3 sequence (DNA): TGTGCCAGCAGCTTAGTCGGGGTCGGAAATGAAAAACTGTTTTTT.

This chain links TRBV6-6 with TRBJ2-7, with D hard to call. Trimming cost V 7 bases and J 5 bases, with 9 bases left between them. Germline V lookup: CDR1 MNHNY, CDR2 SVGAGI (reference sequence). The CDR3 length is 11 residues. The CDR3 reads CASNWADEQYF. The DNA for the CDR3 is TGTGCCAGCAATTGGGCGGACGAGCAGTACTTC.

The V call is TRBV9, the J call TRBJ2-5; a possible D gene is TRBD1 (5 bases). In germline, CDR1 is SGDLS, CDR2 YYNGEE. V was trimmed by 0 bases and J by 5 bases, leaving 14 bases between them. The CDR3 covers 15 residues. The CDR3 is CASSVEGRSAETQYF. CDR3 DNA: TGTGCCAGCAGCGTAGAGGGGCGGAGCGCGGAGACCCAGTACTTC.

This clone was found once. In DNA form, the CDR3 reads TGTGCCTGGAGAGAAAAGAAGAACACTGAAGCTTTCTTT. It specifies CAWREKKNTEAFF. The rearrangement uses TRBV30 and TRBJ1-1; D unresolved. Trimming pared 3 bases from V and 1 base from J, leaving 9 bases between. This CDR3 region has 13 residues. Germline V gene lookup returns CDR1 GTSNPN and CDR2 SVGIG (reference sequence).

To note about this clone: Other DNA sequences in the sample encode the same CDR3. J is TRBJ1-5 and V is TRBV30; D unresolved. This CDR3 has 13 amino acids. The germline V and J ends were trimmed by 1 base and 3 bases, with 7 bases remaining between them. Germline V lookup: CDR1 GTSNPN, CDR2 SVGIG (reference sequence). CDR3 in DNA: TGTGCCTGGAGTGACGGTCCCAATCAGCCCCAGCATTTT. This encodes CAWSDGPNQPQHF.

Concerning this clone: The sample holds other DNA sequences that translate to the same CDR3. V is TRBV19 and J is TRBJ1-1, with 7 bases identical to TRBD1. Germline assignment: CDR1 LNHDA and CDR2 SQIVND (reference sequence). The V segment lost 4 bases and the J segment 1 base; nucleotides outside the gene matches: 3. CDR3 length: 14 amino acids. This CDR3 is CASSNQGGNTEAFF. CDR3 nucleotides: TGTGCCAGTAGTAATCAGGGGGGGAACACTGAAGCTTTCTTT. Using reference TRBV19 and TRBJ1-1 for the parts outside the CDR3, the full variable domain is DGGITQSPKYLFRKEGQNVTLSCEQNLNHDAMYWYRQDPGQGLRLIYYSQIVNDFQKGDIAEGYSVSREKKESFPLTVTSAQKNPTAFYLCASSNQGGNTEAFFGQGTRLTVV.

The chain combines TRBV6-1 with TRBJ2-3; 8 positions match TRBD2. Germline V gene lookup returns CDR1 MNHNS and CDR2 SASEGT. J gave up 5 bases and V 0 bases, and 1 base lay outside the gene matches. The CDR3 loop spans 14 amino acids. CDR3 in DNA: TGTGCCAGCAGTGAAGCAGCGGGAGTAGATACGCAGTATTTT. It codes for CASSEAAGVDTQYF.

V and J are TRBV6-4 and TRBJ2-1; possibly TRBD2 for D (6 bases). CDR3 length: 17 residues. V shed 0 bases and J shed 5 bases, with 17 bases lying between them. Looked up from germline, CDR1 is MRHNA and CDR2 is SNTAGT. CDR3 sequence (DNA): TGTGCCAGCAGTGACTCACCAGAAGACGGGAGAGACAATGAGCAGTTCTTC. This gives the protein CASSDSPEDGRDNEQFF.

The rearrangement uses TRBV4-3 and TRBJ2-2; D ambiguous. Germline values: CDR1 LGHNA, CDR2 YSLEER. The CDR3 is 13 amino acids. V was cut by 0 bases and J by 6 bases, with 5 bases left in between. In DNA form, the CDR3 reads TGCGCCAGCAGCCAAGATGGGGCCGGGGAGCTGTTTTTT. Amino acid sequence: CASSQDGAGELFF.

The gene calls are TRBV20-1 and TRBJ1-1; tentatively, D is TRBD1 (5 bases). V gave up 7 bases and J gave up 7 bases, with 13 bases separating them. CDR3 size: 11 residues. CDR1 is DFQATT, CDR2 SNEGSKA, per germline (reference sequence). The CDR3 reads CSVGEGHEAFF. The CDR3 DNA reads TGCAGTGTGGGGGAAGGGCATGAAGCTTTCTTT.

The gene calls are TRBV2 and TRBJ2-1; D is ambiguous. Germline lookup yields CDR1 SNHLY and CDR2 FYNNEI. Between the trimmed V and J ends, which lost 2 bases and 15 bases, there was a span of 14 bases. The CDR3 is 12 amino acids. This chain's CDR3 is CASSETAAVGFF. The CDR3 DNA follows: TGTGCCAGCAGTGAAACGGCCGCCGTAGGGTTCTTC.

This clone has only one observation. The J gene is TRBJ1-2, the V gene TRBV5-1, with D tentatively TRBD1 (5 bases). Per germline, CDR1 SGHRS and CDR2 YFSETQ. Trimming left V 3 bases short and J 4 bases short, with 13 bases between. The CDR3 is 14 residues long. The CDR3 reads CASSYLTDTYGYTF. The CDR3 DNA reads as TGCGCCAGCAGCTATTTGACAGATACCTATGGCTACACCTTC. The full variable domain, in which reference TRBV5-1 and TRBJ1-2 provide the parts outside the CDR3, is KAGVTQTPRYLIKTRGQQVTLSCSPISGHRSVSWYQQTPGQGLQFLFEYFSETQRNKGNFPGRFSGRQFSNSRSEMNVSTLELGDSALYLCASSYLTDTYGYTFGSGTRLTVV.

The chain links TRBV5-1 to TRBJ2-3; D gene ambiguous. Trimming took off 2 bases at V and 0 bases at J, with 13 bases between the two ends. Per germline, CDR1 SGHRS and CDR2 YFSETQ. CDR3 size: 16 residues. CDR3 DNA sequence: TGCGCCAGCAGCTTAGGCAGGAACCCTAGCACAGATACGCAGTATTTT. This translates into CASSLGRNPSTDTQYF.

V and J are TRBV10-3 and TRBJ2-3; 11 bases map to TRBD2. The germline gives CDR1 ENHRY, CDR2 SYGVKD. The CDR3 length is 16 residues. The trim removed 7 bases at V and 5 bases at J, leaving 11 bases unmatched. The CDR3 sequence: CAIKKNSGRAGDTQYF. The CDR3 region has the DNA TGTGCCATCAAAAAGAATAGCGGGAGGGCCGGAGATACGCAGTATTTT.

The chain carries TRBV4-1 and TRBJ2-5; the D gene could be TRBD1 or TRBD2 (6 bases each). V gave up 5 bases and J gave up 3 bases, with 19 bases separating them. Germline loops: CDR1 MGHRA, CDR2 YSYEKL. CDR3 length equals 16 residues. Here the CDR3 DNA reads TGCGCCAGCAGCTCCGAAGTGGGGGGCGGGGAAGAGACCCAGTACTTC. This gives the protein CASSSEVGGGEETQYF.

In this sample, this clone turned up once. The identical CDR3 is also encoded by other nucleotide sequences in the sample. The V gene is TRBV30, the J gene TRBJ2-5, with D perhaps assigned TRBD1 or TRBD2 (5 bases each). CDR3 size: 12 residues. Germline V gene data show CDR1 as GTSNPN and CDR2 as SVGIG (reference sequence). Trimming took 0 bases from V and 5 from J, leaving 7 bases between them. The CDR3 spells CAWSVWGETQYF. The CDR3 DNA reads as TGTGCCTGGAGTGTATGGGGGGAGACCCAGTACTTC. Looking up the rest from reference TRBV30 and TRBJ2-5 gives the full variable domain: SQTIHQWPATLVQPVGSPLSLECTVEGTSNPNLYWYRQAAGRGLQLLFYSVGIGQISSEVPQNLSASRPQDRQFILSSKKLLLSDSGFYLCAWSVWGETQYFGPGTRLLVL.

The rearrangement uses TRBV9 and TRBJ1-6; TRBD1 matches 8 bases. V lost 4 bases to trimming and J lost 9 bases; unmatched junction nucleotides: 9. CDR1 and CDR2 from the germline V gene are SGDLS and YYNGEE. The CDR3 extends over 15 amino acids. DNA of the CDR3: TGTGCCAGCAGCCCTCTGGACAGGGCCTTTTCACCCCTCCACTTT. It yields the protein CASSPLDRAFSPLHF. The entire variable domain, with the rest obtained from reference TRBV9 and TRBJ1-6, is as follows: DSGVTQTPKHLITATGQRVTLRCSPRSGDLSVYWYQQSLDQGLQFLIQYYNGEERAKGNILERFSAQQFPDLHSELNLSSLELGDSALYFCASSPLDRAFSPLHFGNGTRLTVT.

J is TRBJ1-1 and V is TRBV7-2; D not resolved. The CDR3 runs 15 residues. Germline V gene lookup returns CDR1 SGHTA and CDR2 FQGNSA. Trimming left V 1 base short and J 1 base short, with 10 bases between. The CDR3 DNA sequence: TGTGCCAGCAGCTTAGATGTTAACCGGAACACTGAAGCTTTCTTT. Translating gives CASSLDVNRNTEAFF.

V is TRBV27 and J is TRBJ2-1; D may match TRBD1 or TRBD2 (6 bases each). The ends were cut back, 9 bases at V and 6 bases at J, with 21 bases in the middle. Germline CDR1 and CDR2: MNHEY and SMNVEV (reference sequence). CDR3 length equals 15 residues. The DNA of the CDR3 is TGTGCCAGTCCTGGGGGGCTGCCCGTTGGCAATGAGCAGTTCTTC. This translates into CASPGGLPVGNEQFF.

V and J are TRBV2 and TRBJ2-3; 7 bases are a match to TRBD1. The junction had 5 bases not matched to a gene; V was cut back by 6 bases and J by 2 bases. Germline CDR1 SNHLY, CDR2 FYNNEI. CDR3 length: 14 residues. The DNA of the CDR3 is TGTGCCAGCAGCAGGGGGTCGGACACAGATACGCAGTATTTT. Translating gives CASSRGSDTDTQYF.

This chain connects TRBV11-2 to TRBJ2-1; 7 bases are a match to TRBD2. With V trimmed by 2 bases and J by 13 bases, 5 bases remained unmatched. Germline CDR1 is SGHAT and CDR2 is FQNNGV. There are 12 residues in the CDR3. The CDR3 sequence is CASSLTLAAQFF. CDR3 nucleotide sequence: TGTGCCAGCAGCTTAACCCTAGCGGCTCAGTTCTTC.